One and the same sample provided the 19 T cell receptor beta chains below, sequenced in a study of CD8 T cells in ankylosing spondylitis. Study observations and caveats: Ankylosing spondylitis blood seemed to carry a telltale TCR beta motif made of several highly homologous variants.

Their target antigens are unknown. Using its own MiXCR run on the 5' RACE reads, TCRdb lists one record per CDR3 protein. The table has 650,000 to 800,000 distinct CDR3 sequences, roughly 19% seen once. Source material: blood, either unsorted or a sorted T cell fraction (not recorded which). These receptors were obtained from a male donor with ankylosing spondylitis.

This clonotype has only a few counts. This rearrangement joins TRBV25-1 to TRBJ2-1; TRBD2 agrees at 9 bases. Germline V gene sequence: CDR1 MGHDK, CDR2 SYGVNS. The CDR3 contains 16 residues. V trimming: 5 bases; J trimming: 9 bases; junction bases outside the gene matches: 14. This CDR3 is CASSLFSGSSRGEQFF. Written as DNA, the CDR3 is TGTGCCAGCAGTCTGTTTAGCGGGAGTAGTAGGGGTGAGCAGTTCTTC.

This sequence joins TRBV27 and TRBJ2-2; D is perhaps TRBD1 (5 bases). Per germline, CDR1 MNHEY and CDR2 SMNVEV (reference sequence). The V and J ends lost 6 bases and 8 bases respectively, with 13 bases between them. The CDR3 extends over 13 amino acids. This CDR3 is CASRSRVAGELFF. CDR3 bases: TGTGCCAGCAGAAGCAGGGTCGCAGGGGAGCTGTTTTTT.

The V call is TRBV7-6, the J call TRBJ2-3; weak D call: TRBD1 (5 bases). Looked up from germline, CDR1 is SGHVS and CDR2 is FNYEAQ. The CDR3 loop spans 16 amino acids. V lost 5 bases to trimming and J lost 0 bases, with 15 bases between them. The DNA for the CDR3 is TGTGCCAGCAGCCTCGACAGAAAATCTAGCACAGATACGCAGTATTTT. Translating gives CASSLDRKSSTDTQYF.

V and J are TRBV14 and TRBJ2-3, with TRBD2 as a possible D gene (5 bases). The CDR3 covers 15 residues. Germline V gene data show CDR1 as SGHDN and CDR2 as FVKESK. V was shortened by 4 bases and J by 2 bases, with 13 bases between the two germline ends. CDR3 in amino acids: CASSPRLLNTDTQYF. The DNA of the CDR3 is TGTGCCAGCAGCCCGCGACTACTCAACACAGATACGCAGTATTTT.

This clonotype has only a few counts. V gene TRBV5-1 combines with J gene TRBJ2-2, with TRBD1 matching over 10 bases. With V trimmed by 4 bases and J by 5 bases, 11 bases remained unmatched. Germline CDR1 is SGHRS and CDR2 is YFSETQ. The CDR3 is 17 residues long. The CDR3 is CASSQRPGTGATGELFF. The CDR3 DNA sequence: TGCGCCAGCAGCCAGCGCCCCGGGACAGGGGCAACCGGGGAGCTGTTTTTT.

The V and J genes are TRBV6-5 and TRBJ1-4; the D gene is possibly TRBD1 (5 bases). The CDR3 has 15 residues. V was pared by 2 bases and J by 2 bases, with 9 bases between. CDR1 and CDR2 (germline): MNHEY, SVGAGI. This CDR3 reads CASSYTGTTNEKLFF. In nucleotides, the CDR3 is TGTGCCAGCAGTTACACCGGGACTACTAATGAAAAACTGTTTTTT.

The rearrangement links TRBV29-1 to TRBJ1-1; 7 nucleotides agree with TRBD1. J lost 3 bases, V lost 7 bases, and 8 bases had no gene match. CDR3 length: 13 amino acids. The germline CDR1 and CDR2 sequences are SQVTM and ANQGSEA. CDR3 sequence: CSDREGGYTEAFF. The CDR3 DNA is TGCAGCGACCGGGAAGGGGGCTACACTGAAGCTTTCTTT.

Concerning this clonotype itself: Sequence at one end of the junction differs from germline and may be a read error. The V and J genes are TRBV25-1 and TRBJ1-2, with 10 bases matching TRBD1. Germline CDR1 is MGHDK and CDR2 is SYGVNS. The CDR3 is 14 residues long. The CDR3 DNA follows: TGTGCCAGCAGTGACTCCCGGGACAGGGGTCCTCAGGACTTC. Its protein product is CASSDSRDRGPQDF.

In its sample, this clonotype was seen a few times. The V gene is TRBV20-1, the J gene TRBJ2-1, with D perhaps matching TRBD1 (5 bases). This CDR3 contains 16 residues. Trimming left V 2 bases short and J 8 bases short, with 22 bases between. Per germline, CDR1 DFQATT and CDR2 SNEGSKA (reference sequence). CDR3 protein: CSARPVGRPSLDEQFF. Here the CDR3 DNA reads TGCAGTGCTAGACCCGTGGGGCGTCCTTCGTTGGATGAGCAGTTCTTC.

The chain combines TRBV7-2 with TRBJ2-3, with D perhaps matching TRBD1 (5 bases). The CDR3 has 13 amino acids. Germline CDR1 is SGHTA and CDR2 is FQGNSA. V was cut by 5 bases and J by 5 bases, with 11 bases left in between. The CDR3 sequence is CASSPNQGDTQYF. The DNA for the CDR3 is TGTGCCAGCAGCCCGAACCAGGGAGATACGCAGTATTTT.

This clonotype was found many times. J is TRBJ2-4 and V is TRBV12-3 or TRBV12-4; 7 positions agree with TRBD2. Trimming cost V 7 bases and J 10 bases; bases outside gene matches: 10. The CDR3 runs 13 residues. The CDR3: CASTGGLQRIQYF. The CDR3 DNA reads as TGTGCCAGCACGGGAGGCCTCCAGAGGATTCAGTACTTC.

This clonotype has just one count. The chain combines TRBV5-5 with TRBJ2-1; D gene ambiguous. The CDR3 contains 17 residues. Looked up from germline, CDR1 is SGHKS and CDR2 is YYEKEE (reference sequence). Trimming took off 0 bases at V and 4 bases at J, with 17 bases between the two ends. Here the CDR3 reads CASSLEGGHGQYNEQFF. The CDR3 nucleotides are TGTGCCAGCAGCTTGGAGGGCGGCCACGGGCAATACAATGAGCAGTTCTTC. Using reference TRBV5-5 and TRBJ2-1 for the parts outside the CDR3, the full variable domain is DAGVTQSPTHLIKTRGQQVTLRCSPISGHKSVSWYQQVLGQGPQFIFQYYEKEERGRGNFPDRFSARQFPNYSSELNVNALLLGDSALYLCASSLEGGHGQYNEQFFGPGTRLTVL.

This chain uses TRBV30 with TRBJ2-3; D possibly corresponds to TRBD1 (6 bases). This CDR3 has 14 amino acids. Looked up from germline, CDR1 is GTSNPN and CDR2 is SVGIG (reference sequence). V shed 3 bases and J shed 2 bases, with 12 bases lying between them. The CDR3 is CAWSETGYTDTQYF. The CDR3 DNA follows: TGTGCCTGGAGCGAGACAGGATACACAGATACGCAGTATTTT.

This clonotype was picked up a small number of times. V usage is TRBV28 and J usage is TRBJ1-1, with D maybe TRBD1 (5 bases). Trimming took off 10 bases at V and 5 bases at J, with 26 bases between the two ends. This CDR3 contains 16 residues. Germline V lookup: CDR1 MDHEN, CDR2 SYDVKM. The CDR3 sequence is CATADPVGTTETEAFF. In DNA, the CDR3 is TGTGCCACCGCCGATCCGGTTGGGACCACTGAGACTGAAGCTTTCTTT.

At least ten counts were recorded for this clonotype. The chain has TRBV7-9 and TRBJ1-3; weak D call: TRBD1 (5 bases). V was trimmed by 4 bases and J by 2 bases, leaving 9 bases between them. Per germline, CDR1 SEHNR and CDR2 FQNEAQ (reference sequence). This CDR3 region has 14 residues. CDR3 sequence reads: CASSYLGAGNTIYF. The CDR3 DNA follows: TGTGCCAGCAGCTATTTAGGGGCTGGAAACACCATATATTTT.

The rearrangement joins TRBV4-1 to TRBJ1-6; D is perhaps TRBD1 (5 bases). The V gene lost 0 bases and the J gene lost 8 bases, with 8 bases spanning the gap. Germline CDR1 is MGHRA and CDR2 is YSYEKL. CDR3 size: 14 residues. This CDR3 reads CASSQDRDDSPLHF. DNA of the CDR3: TGCGCCAGCAGCCAAGACAGGGATGATTCACCCCTCCACTTT.

The chain employs TRBV12-3 or TRBV12-4 and TRBJ2-6; D not certain. The CDR3 has 15 residues. With 7 bases removed from V and 0 bases from J, the gap between germline ends came to 10 bases. The CDR3 DNA follows: TGTGCCAGCACTACATTGGACTCTGGGGCCAACGTCCTGACTTTC. It codes for CASTTLDSGANVLTF.

The chain has TRBV19 and TRBJ2-4; 7 nucleotides match TRBD1. Germline V CDR1 and CDR2: LNHDA, SQIVND (reference sequence). Losses at the gene ends were 9 bases for V and 5 bases for J; bases not matched to a gene: 7. The CDR3 totals 13 residues. CDR3 protein: CASRGFDENIQYF. The CDR3 coding sequence is TGTGCCAGCAGGGGGTTCGATGAAAACATTCAGTACTTC.

With regard to this clonotype: The junction shows a germline mismatch at one end, possibly a read error. The chain couples TRBV7-7 to TRBJ2-5, with D possibly TRBD2 on 6 matching bases. The CDR3 extends over 13 amino acids. Germline CDR1 SSHAT, CDR2 FNYEAQ (reference sequence). The DNA of the CDR3 is TGTGCTAGCAGCTCTCTAGCGACCGAGACCCAGTACTTC. As protein: CASSSLATETQYF.